What follows describes a single T cell receptor (beta chain). This entry comes from a study of blood T cell repertoires in COVID-19. Study overall: From the United States, Italy and Spain came samples of acute and convalescent COVID-19.

In the original processing: For nucleated cells, counts were estimated from reference gene primer amplification. Measured with immunoSEQ multiplex PCR; TCRdb has only the in-frame clones, and not every one. Clonal size and the V and J genes are those of that table, whereas D and trimming came from the DNA. The data show 390,000 or so clones, with around 87% seen just once and over 9.5% held by the top ten. Sequencing input: peripheral blood. The sequence was collected from a woman in her 30s with COVID-19, enrolled during active disease.

In DNA form, the CDR3 reads TGTGCCAGCAGCCCAGGCGGGAGGACCACAGATACGCAGTATTTT. This encodes CASSPGGRTTDTQYF. The V and J genes are TRBV11-2 and TRBJ2-3; 8 bases match TRBD2. Per the germline V gene, CDR1 is SGHAT and CDR2 is FQNNGV. This CDR3 spans 15 amino acids. The J segment lost 2 bases and the V segment lost 5 bases, leaving 6 bases of the junction unmatched.